What follows are 9 T cell receptor beta chains derived from one specimen sequenced in a study of PD-1 blockade in classical Hodgkin lymphoma. After autologous stem cell transplantation all patients relapsed, and prior brentuximab vedotin exposure differed between cohorts. Produced via immunoSEQ multiplex PCR; TCRdb's table is partial and in-frame only. The table includes more than 140,000 clones, 78% detected once. This specimen consisted of peripheral blood mononuclear cells (PBMCs), obtained before the second cycle of nivolumab. Receptors originate from a human donor with classical Hodgkin lymphoma.

This chain uses TRBV15 with TRBJ2-5; D unresolved. The germline CDR1 and CDR2 sequences are LNHNV and YYDKDF (reference sequence). V gave up 4 bases and J gave up 5 bases, with 5 bases separating them. The CDR3 sequence is 11 residues long. The chain's CDR3 is CATSTWETQYF. The CDR3 DNA follows: TGTGCCACCAGCACCTGGGAGACCCAGTACTTC.

The chain couples TRBV6-1 to TRBJ1-2; D gene uncertain. Germline V gives CDR1 MNHNS, CDR2 SASEGT. The CDR3 totals 14 residues. Trimming took 6 bases from V and 0 from J, leaving 11 bases between them. The CDR3: CASSAGATNYGYTF. The CDR3 nucleotides read TGTGCCAGCAGCGCAGGAGCAACTAACTATGGCTACACCTTC.

CDR3: CASSGGPGTGTNSPLHF. CDR3 sequence (DNA): TGTGCCAGCAGCGGCGGTCCCGGGACAGGGACAAATTCACCCCTCCACTTT. The V and J genes are TRBV9 and TRBJ1-6, with TRBD1 matching 9 bases. V shed 3 bases and J 7 bases; nucleotides not matched to a gene: 11. Germline CDR1 SGDLS, CDR2 YYNGEE. This CDR3 is 17 amino acids long.

This chain connects TRBV15 to TRBJ1-3; no reliable D call. The germline gives CDR1 LNHNV, CDR2 YYDKDF (reference sequence). Trimming pared 4 bases from V and 0 bases from J, leaving 7 bases between. The CDR3 sequence is 14 residues long. In nucleotides, the CDR3 is TGTGCCACCAGCATCGGGAGCTCTGGAAACACCATATATTTT. Its protein is CATSIGSSGNTIYF.

The chain employs TRBV28 and TRBJ1-4; tentatively, D is TRBD1 (6 bases). Germline-derived CDR1 and CDR2 are MDHEN and SYDVKM. V was pared by 7 bases and J by 7 bases, with 10 bases between. The CDR3 has 12 amino acids. Written as DNA, the CDR3 is TGTGCCAGCATGCAGGGGAGTGAAAAACTGTTTTTT. Amino acid sequence: CASMQGSEKLFF.

The chain joins TRBV5-1 to TRBJ1-3; D is possibly TRBD1 (6 bases). The ends were cut back, 0 bases at V and 2 bases at J, with 12 bases in the middle. This CDR3 region has 16 residues. Germline assignment: CDR1 SGHRS and CDR2 YFSETQ. For the CDR3, the DNA is TGCGCCAGCAGCTTGGACCTAGGGGGAGCTGGAAACACCATATATTTT. Translating gives CASSLDLGGAGNTIYF.

This clone was detected once. The rearrangement links TRBV7-2 to TRBJ2-5; tentatively, D is TRBD2 (6 bases). V was pared by 5 bases and J by 9 bases, with 19 bases between. The germline V gene encodes CDR1 SGHTA and CDR2 FQGNSA. CDR3 length equals 14 residues. In DNA, the CDR3 is TGTGCCAGCAGCCCCGGGAACACCGGAGGGGCCCAGTACTTC. The encoded protein is CASSPGNTGGAQYF.

The rearrangement links TRBV4-3 to TRBJ2-1; no definite D call. Germline V lookup: CDR1 LGHNA, CDR2 YSLEER. The CDR3 is made up of 13 amino acids. The V end lost 0 bases, the J end lost 6 bases, and 6 bases lay between the germline ends. Here the CDR3 DNA reads TGCGCCAGCAGCCAAGATGAGTTCAATGAGCAGTTCTTC. It specifies CASSQDEFNEQFF.

This rearrangement joins TRBV5-1 to TRBJ2-1; 9 bases fit TRBD2. Germline lookup yields CDR1 SGHRS and CDR2 YFSETQ. CDR3 length: 13 amino acids. The trim removed 2 bases at V and 9 bases at J, leaving 3 bases unmatched. DNA for the CDR3: TGCGCCAGCAGCTTTGGTAGCGGGGGTGAGCAGTTCTTC. The encoded protein is CASSFGSGGEQFF. The full variable domain, in which reference TRBV5-1 and TRBJ2-1 provide the parts outside the CDR3, is KAGVTQTPRYLIKTRGQQVTLSCSPISGHRSVSWYQQTPGQGLQFLFEYFSETQRNKGNFPGRFSGRQFSNSRSEMNVSTLELGDSALYLCASSFGSGGEQFFGPGTRLTVL.